These 20 T cell receptor beta chains were sequenced from one sample in a study of T cells in Graves' hyperthyroidism and ophthalmopathy. Amplified regions were TCR beta CDR3 sequences from RNA transcripts. A set of HTBI primers served as the primers for a first-round RT-PCR of the TCR CDR3. TCRdb passed the multiplex PCR reads through MiXCR, listing each CDR3 protein once. Among roughly 240,000 distinct CDR3 sequences listed, around 24% were seen once. What was sequenced was blood. These receptors were taken from a woman between 40 and 55 years old with Graves' ophthalmopathy.

Ten or more counts support this clonotype. The chain employs TRBV2 and TRBJ2-3; D call uncertain. V shed 5 bases and J shed 5 bases, with 5 bases lying between them. CDR3 length: 11 residues. CDR1 and CDR2 from the germline V gene are SNHLY and FYNNEI. The CDR3 sequence: CASSILDTQYF. The CDR3 coding sequence is TGTGCCAGCAGTATACTAGATACGCAGTATTTT.

The rearrangement links TRBV3-1 to TRBJ1-5; D remains unclear. Trimming took off 6 bases at V and 3 bases at J, with 12 bases between the two ends. The germline V gene encodes CDR1 LGHDT and CDR2 YNNKEL (reference sequence). This CDR3 is 14 amino acids long. In DNA form, the CDR3 reads TGTGCCAGCAGTCCGCGCAGCTCCAATCAGCCCCAGCATTTT. Translating it yields CASSPRSSNQPQHF.

This clonotype appeared many times. V gene TRBV20-1 combines with J gene TRBJ2-2, with TRBD2 identical over 7 bases. The CDR3 sequence is 16 residues long. V shed 0 bases, J shed 1 base, and the junction held 5 bases outside the gene matches. Germline loops: CDR1 DFQATT, CDR2 SNEGSKA (reference sequence). CDR3 DNA: TGCAGTGCTAGAGATTGGCAGCGGGAGAACACCGGGGAGCTGTTTTTT. Its protein product is CSARDWQRENTGELFF.

The chain has TRBV6-2 or TRBV6-3 and TRBJ2-5; 8 bases map to TRBD2. The CDR3 covers 15 residues. Germline lookup yields CDR1 MNHEY and CDR2 SVGEGT. The V and J ends lost 3 bases and 6 bases, in that order; junction bases with no gene match: 9. DNA for the CDR3: TGTGCCAGCAGTTATAATCGGGAGGGAGGGAAGACCCAGTACTTC. Translating gives CASSYNREGGKTQYF.

CDR3 in amino acids: CASSYDGDETQYF. The CDR3 DNA sequence: TGTGCCAGCAGTTATGACGGGGATGAGACCCAGTACTTC. The gene calls are TRBV6-2 or TRBV6-3 and TRBJ2-5; possibly TRBD2 for D (5 bases). V gave up 3 bases and J gave up 5 bases, with 10 bases separating them. Per germline, CDR1 MNHEY and CDR2 SVGEGT. The CDR3 runs to 13 residues.

This clonotype was observed at least ten times. The chain joins TRBV30 to TRBJ1-1; D is unclear. V lost 1 base and J lost 5, with 17 bases in between. The CDR3 length is 15 residues. Germline V gene sequence: CDR1 GTSNPN, CDR2 SVGIG (reference sequence). CDR3: CAWSARSGLGTEAFF. CDR3 in DNA: TGTGCCTGGAGTGCCCGCTCGGGTTTGGGAACTGAAGCTTTCTTT.

This clonotype was counted many times. This chain's CDR3 is CASSLTSGTSGAFSVDEQYF. The CDR3 DNA reads TGTGCCAGCAGTTTAACCTCCGGGACTAGCGGGGCTTTTTCTGTCGACGAGCAGTACTTC. The chain carries TRBV27 and TRBJ2-7, with 13 bases matching TRBD2. The V gene's germline CDR1 is MNHEY and CDR2 SMNVEV (reference sequence). The CDR3 totals 20 residues. Unmatched junction bases numbered 18, after V lost 2 bases and J lost 5 bases.

The J gene is TRBJ2-2, the V gene TRBV7-6, with D perhaps TRBD1 or TRBD2 (6 bases each). Germline V CDR1 and CDR2: SGHVS, FNYEAQ. The CDR3 spans 16 residues. Trimming cost V 5 bases and J 5 bases, with 18 bases left between them. The CDR3 DNA follows: TGTGCCAGCAGCCCAGGTCGGGGGCGAGGGACCGGGGAGCTGTTTTTT. Its translation is CASSPGRGRGTGELFF.

In its sample, this clonotype was seen a few times. V is TRBV12-3 or TRBV12-4 and J is TRBJ1-1, with D unclear. The ends were cut back, 5 bases at V and 6 bases at J, with 13 bases in the middle. The CDR3 is made up of 13 amino acids. Here the CDR3 DNA reads TGTGCCAGCAGTGCCGGAGGAGACTCTGAAGCTTTCTTT. This gives the protein CASSAGGDSEAFF.

The chain is built from TRBV11-2 and TRBJ2-5; 8 bases are a match to TRBD1. The CDR3 covers 15 residues. Per the germline V gene, CDR1 is SGHAT and CDR2 is FQNNGV. V shed 5 bases and J 5 bases; nucleotides not matched to a gene: 10. CDR3 DNA: TGTGCCAGCAGCACGGTGGACAGGGTATGGGAGACCCAGTACTTC. Protein sequence: CASSTVDRVWETQYF.

This clonotype was observed at least ten times. This chain joins TRBV12-3 or TRBV12-4 and TRBJ1-5; 10 bases fit TRBD1. This CDR3 has 15 residues. V was pared by 3 bases and J by 7 bases, with 6 bases of the junction left unmatched. CDR3 amino acids: CASSLDRGYSQPQHF. The CDR3 nucleotides read TGTGCCAGCAGTTTGGACAGGGGGTATTCCCAGCCCCAGCATTTT.

This clonotype has just one count. The chain joins TRBV12-3 or TRBV12-4 to TRBJ1-1; unclear D gene. CDR3 size: 16 residues. V was clipped by 7 bases and J by 0 bases, with 18 bases between them. The CDR3 region is CASTRSSWEVNTEAFF. The CDR3 bases are TGTGCCAGCACCCGGTCGTCCTGGGAAGTGAACACTGAAGCTTTCTTT.

About this clonotype: A read error may be the cause here, since a much bigger clone is one base away. This chain joins TRBV7-3 and TRBJ1-5; 9 bases map to TRBD1. The CDR3 totals 15 residues. The junction had 5 bases not matched to a gene; V was cut back by 2 bases and J by 6 bases. Germline CDR1 is SGHTA and CDR2 is FQGTGA. The CDR3 sequence is CASSLDTGGFQPQHF. The CDR3 DNA sequence: TGTGCCAGCAGCTTAGATACAGGGGGCTTTCAGCCCCAGCATTTT.

This clonotype turned up a few times. V usage is TRBV3-1 and J usage is TRBJ2-2; D is unresolved. The CDR3 spans 14 residues. The V end lost 1 base, the J end lost 4 bases, and 7 bases lay between the germline ends. The germline gives CDR1 LGHDT, CDR2 YNNKEL (reference sequence). The CDR3: CASSQAPGTGELFF. The CDR3, as DNA: TGTGCCAGCAGCCAAGCCCCGGGCACCGGGGAGCTGTTTTTT.

In the case of this clonotype: The junction and the germline gene differ at one end; a read error may be behind it. The chain's CDR3 is CVSSTQYHRQGALGETQYF. CDR3 coding DNA: TGTGTCAGCAGTACCCAATACCATCGCCAGGGGGCGCTGGGAGAGACCCAGTACTTC. This chain connects TRBV28 to TRBJ2-5; TRBD1 matches 8 bases. The germline V gene encodes CDR1 MDHEN and CDR2 SYDVKM. The CDR3 length is 19 residues.

This rearrangement joins TRBV29-1 to TRBJ1-1; D is undetermined. Trimming shortened V by 5 bases and J by 0 bases, and 10 bases separated the two germline ends. The CDR3 covers 13 residues. Per the germline V gene, CDR1 is SQVTM and CDR2 is ANQGSEA. The CDR3 is CSVSVGMNTEAFF. CDR3 nucleotides: TGCAGCGTTTCTGTGGGAATGAACACTGAAGCTTTCTTT.

The rearrangement uses TRBV12-3 or TRBV12-4 and TRBJ1-2; D unresolved. Trimming stripped 6 bases from V and 8 bases from J, with 13 bases between. The CDR3 consists of 12 residues. The CDR3 here is CASSNRELGYTF. The CDR3 nucleotides are TGTGCCAGCAGCAATAGGGAGTTGGGCTACACCTTC.

This clonotype occurred many times. The chain carries TRBV14 and TRBJ2-7, with D perhaps matching TRBD2 (6 bases). Germline-derived CDR1 and CDR2 are SGHDN and FVKESK. The V gene lost 4 bases and the J gene lost 3 bases, with 16 bases spanning the gap. The CDR3 consists of 15 residues. For the CDR3, the DNA is TGTGCCAGCAGCCCCGGGGGACTCGAAAACTACGAGCAGTACTTC. It specifies CASSPGGLENYEQYF.

This clonotype occurred a few times. The rearrangement joins TRBV5-1 to TRBJ1-1; D remains ambiguous. The CDR3 is 14 amino acids. Per germline, CDR1 SGHRS and CDR2 YFSETQ. With 0 bases removed from V and 1 base from J, the gap between germline ends came to 7 bases. The CDR3 sequence is CASSLDVGNTEAFF. The CDR3 DNA sequence: TGCGCCAGCAGCTTGGATGTGGGGAACACTGAAGCTTTCTTT.

The table lists this clonotype with many counts. The chain is built from TRBV20-1 and TRBJ2-4, with 14 bases matching TRBD2. The trim removed 5 bases at V and 5 bases at J, leaving 8 bases unmatched. Looked up from germline, CDR1 is DFQATT and CDR2 is SNEGSKA (reference sequence). The CDR3 length is 16 residues. CDR3 region: CSAVTGLAGEENIQYF. As DNA, the CDR3 is TGCAGTGCTGTAACGGGACTAGCGGGAGAGGAAAACATTCAGTACTTC.